A selection of T cell receptor beta chains follows, all from one sample in a study of beta chain features in type 1 diabetes. Data came from immunoSEQ multiplex PCR; TCRdb stores just in-frame clones and leaves some out. This sample has roughly 730,000 clones; around 15% occur once, and the top ten carry approximately 0.022%. Sequenced material: naive CD4+ T cells from blood. These receptors all stem from a man in his late teens or twenties with type 1 diabetes. CDR3s include the opening cysteine and the closing phenylalanine or tryptophan. The D gene is left open where the match is weak.

TRBV4-1	NA	CASAVSSGNTIYF
TRBV9	TRBD1	CASSPRTGNYGYTF
TRBV19	TRBD2	CASSPRRGALGSEQYF
TRBV5-6	NA	CASSSLTEDNSPLHF
TRBV10-3	NA	CAISDTSNTDTQYF
TRBV18	NA	CASSLSGLNTEAFF
TRBV4-1	NA	CASSQDRSGARPGELFF
TRBV6-6	NA	CASSYSEDLRLEGFF
TRBV4-1	NA	CASSQADRNTEAFF
TRBV9	NA	CASSVVGAPDTEAFF
TRBV10-3	NA	CAISHGDGFHNQPQHF
TRBV29-1	NA	CSTQARTDTQYF
TRBV7-2	TRBD2	CASSRGRADTQYF
TRBV30	NA	CAWSVSDNQPQHF
TRBV28	TRBD1	CASSLDRGANEQYF
TRBV30	NA	CAWSEYGDQPQHF
TRBV6-5	NA	CASSYSWQGAYEQYF
TRBV7-7	TRBD1	CASSVDRENEQYF
TRBV4-1	NA	CASSQVQPWTAISNQPQHF
TRBV30	NA	CAWMDPGAYGYTF
TRBV28	NA	CASSRRTGVGNEQYF
TRBV7-2	NA	CASSLGRGEAFF
TRBV6-5	TRBD1	CASQDRGFSGNTIYF
TRBV4-1	TRBD2	CASSERLAGGPYQETQYF
TRBV2	NA	CASSNQGEGDTQYF
TRBV6-5	NA	CASSYNRPNTEAFF
TRBV5-4	NA	CASRGGQGDTQYF
TRBV9	NA	CASSVQGYNTDTQYF
TRBV10-3	NA	CAISEVRMEQFF
TRBV25-1	NA	CASSDPLGLAFF
TRBV5-1	NA	CASSPLGGLGYGYTF
TRBV5-4	NA	CASSLDRGSYEQYF
TRBV23-1	NA	CASSQSWLGDYGYTF
TRBV25-1	NA	CASSYSGTEKLFF
TRBV7-7	TRBD2	CASSQLGLDQETQYF
TRBV19	NA	CASSSGAIDTQYF
TRBV29-1	NA	CSVEDDGEDGYTF
TRBV11-3	NA	CASSLGDASSYEQYF
TRBV6-6	NA	CASTQGLQETQYF
TRBV5-1	NA	CASSLDGTRTDTQYF
TRBV30	NA	CAWSRSRLNTEAFF
TRBV28	TRBD1	CASFPGQANEKLFF
TRBV4-1	NA	CASSQFREQFF
TRBV30	TRBD1	CAWSPGTGFEKLFF
TRBV14	TRBD1	CASSTLDRATGELFF